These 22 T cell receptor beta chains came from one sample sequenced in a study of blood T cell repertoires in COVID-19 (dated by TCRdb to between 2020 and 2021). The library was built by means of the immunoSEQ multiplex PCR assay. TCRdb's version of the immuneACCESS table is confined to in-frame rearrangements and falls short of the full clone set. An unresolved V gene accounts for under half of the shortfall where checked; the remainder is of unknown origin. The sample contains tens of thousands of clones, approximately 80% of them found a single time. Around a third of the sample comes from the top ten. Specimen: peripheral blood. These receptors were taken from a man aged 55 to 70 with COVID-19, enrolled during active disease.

CDR3 in DNA: TGTGCCAGTAGTTACCGCTCGGGACTAGCGGGAGGACTACAATACAATGAGCAGTTCTTC. It translates to CASSYRSGLAGGLQYNEQFF. This chain uses TRBV19 with TRBJ2-1; 15 bases agree with TRBD2. The CDR3 sequence is 20 residues long. Per germline, CDR1 LNHDA and CDR2 SQIVND (reference sequence). Unmatched junction bases numbered 15, after V lost 5 bases and J lost 4 bases.

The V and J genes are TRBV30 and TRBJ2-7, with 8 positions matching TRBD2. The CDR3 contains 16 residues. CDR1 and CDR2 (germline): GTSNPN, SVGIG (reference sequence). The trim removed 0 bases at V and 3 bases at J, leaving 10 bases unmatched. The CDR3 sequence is CAWSVNEAGGYYEQYF. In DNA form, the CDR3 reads TGTGCCTGGAGTGTAAATGAGGCGGGAGGTTACTACGAGCAGTACTTC. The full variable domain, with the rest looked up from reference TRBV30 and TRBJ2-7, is SQTIHQWPATLVQPVGSPLSLECTVEGTSNPNLYWYRQAAGRGLQLLFYSVGIGQISSEVPQNLSASRPQDRQFILSSKKLLLSDSGFYLCAWSVNEAGGYYEQYFGPGTRLTVT.

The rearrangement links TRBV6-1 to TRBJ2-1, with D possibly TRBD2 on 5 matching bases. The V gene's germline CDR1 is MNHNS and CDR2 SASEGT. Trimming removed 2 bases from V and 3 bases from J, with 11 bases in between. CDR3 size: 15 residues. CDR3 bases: TGTGCCAGCAGTGAATTCTTGGGGAGCTACAATGAGCAGTTCTTC. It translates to CASSEFLGSYNEQFF.

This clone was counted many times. This CDR3 reads CASSLTSGGGITQYF. The CDR3 DNA sequence: TGTGCCAGCAGCTTAACTAGCGGGGGGGGTATTACGCAGTATTTT. The chain employs TRBV5-4 and TRBJ2-3; 13 bases match TRBD2. The CDR3 extends over 15 amino acids. The trim removed 2 bases at V and 8 bases at J, leaving 5 bases unmatched. Germline CDR1 reads SGHNT; CDR2 reads YYREEE (reference sequence).

CDR3 bases: TGTGCCAGCCAAAAATCAGGGCCCGGGGAGCTGTTTTTT. This sequence encodes CASQKSGPGELFF. The rearrangement uses TRBV9 and TRBJ2-2; D is possibly TRBD1 (5 bases). Trimming pared 7 bases from V and 6 bases from J, leaving 13 bases between. The V gene's germline CDR1 is SGDLS and CDR2 YYNGEE. CDR3 length: 13 amino acids.

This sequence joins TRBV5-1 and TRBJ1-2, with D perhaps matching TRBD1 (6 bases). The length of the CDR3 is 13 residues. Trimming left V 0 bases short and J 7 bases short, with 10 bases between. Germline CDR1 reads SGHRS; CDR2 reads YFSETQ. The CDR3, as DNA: TGCGCCAGCAGCTTGGACACCAGGGGTGGCTACACCTTC. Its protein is CASSLDTRGGYTF.

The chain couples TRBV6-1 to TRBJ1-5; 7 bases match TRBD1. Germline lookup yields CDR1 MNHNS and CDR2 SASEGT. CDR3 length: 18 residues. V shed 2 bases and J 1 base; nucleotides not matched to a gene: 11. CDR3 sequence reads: CASSERAPQGLSNQPQHF. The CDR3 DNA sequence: TGTGCCAGCAGTGAAAGAGCCCCACAGGGGTTGAGCAATCAGCCCCAGCATTTT.

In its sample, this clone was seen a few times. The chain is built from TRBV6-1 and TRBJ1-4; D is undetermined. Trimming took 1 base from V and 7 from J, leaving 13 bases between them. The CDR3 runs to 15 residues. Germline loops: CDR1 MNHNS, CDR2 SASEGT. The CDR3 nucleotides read TGTGCCAGCAGTGAAGGGGAGGGCTTTCGTGAAAAACTGTTTTTT. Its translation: CASSEGEGFREKLFF.

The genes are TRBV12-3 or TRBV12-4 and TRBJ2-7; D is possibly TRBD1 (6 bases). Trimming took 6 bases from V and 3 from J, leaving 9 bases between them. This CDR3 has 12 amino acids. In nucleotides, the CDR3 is TGTGCCAGCAGGGAGGACAGCTACGAGCAGTACTTC. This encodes CASREDSYEQYF.

CDR3 residues: CASSLQRLAGVTGELFF. CDR3 DNA: TGTGCCAGTAGTCTTCAACGACTAGCGGGAGTCACCGGGGAGCTGTTTTTT. The chain is built from TRBV19 and TRBJ2-2; 12 bases fit TRBD2. The germline V gene has CDR1 LNHDA and CDR2 SQIVND (reference sequence). This CDR3 comprises 17 residues. V trimming: 5 bases; J trimming: 4 bases; junction bases outside the gene matches: 8.

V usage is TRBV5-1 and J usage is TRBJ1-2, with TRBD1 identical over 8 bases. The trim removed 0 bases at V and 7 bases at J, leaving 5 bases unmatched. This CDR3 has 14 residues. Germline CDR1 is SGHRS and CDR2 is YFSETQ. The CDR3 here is CASSLGQGTGGYTF. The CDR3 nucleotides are TGCGCCAGCAGCTTGGGGCAGGGGACAGGTGGCTACACCTTC.

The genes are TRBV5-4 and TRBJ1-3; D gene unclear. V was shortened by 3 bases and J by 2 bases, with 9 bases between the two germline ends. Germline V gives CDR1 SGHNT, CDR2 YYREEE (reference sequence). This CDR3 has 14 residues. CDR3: CASSSTVAGNTIYF. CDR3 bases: TGTGCCAGCAGCTCCACGGTGGCTGGAAACACCATATATTTT.

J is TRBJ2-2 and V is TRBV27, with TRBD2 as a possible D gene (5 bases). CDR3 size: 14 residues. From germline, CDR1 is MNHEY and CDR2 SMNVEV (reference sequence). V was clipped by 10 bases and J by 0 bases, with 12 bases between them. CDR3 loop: CATRSGPNTGELFF. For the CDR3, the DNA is TGTGCCACCCGAAGCGGCCCGAACACCGGGGAGCTGTTTTTT.

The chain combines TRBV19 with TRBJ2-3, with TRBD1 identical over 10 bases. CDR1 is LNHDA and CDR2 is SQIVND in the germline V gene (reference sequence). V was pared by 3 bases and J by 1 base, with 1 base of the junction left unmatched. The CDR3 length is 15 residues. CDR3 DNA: TGTGCCAGTAGTATTGACAGGGGGCGCACAGATACGCAGTATTTT. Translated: CASSIDRGRTDTQYF.

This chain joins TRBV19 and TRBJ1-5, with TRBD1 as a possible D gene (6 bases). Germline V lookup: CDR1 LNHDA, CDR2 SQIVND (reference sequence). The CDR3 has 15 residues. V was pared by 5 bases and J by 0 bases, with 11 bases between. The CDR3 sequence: CASSRGARSNQPQHF. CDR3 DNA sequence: TGTGCCAGTAGTCGGGGGGCGCGTAGCAATCAGCCCCAGCATTTT.

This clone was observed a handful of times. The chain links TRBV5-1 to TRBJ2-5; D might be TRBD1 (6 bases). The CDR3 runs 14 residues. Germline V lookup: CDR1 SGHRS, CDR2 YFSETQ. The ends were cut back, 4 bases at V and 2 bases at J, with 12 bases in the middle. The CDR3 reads CASSKNRDQETQYF. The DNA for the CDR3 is TGCGCCAGCAGCAAGAACAGGGATCAAGAGACCCAGTACTTC.

The CDR3 here is CASSGRGGNNEQFF. In DNA, the CDR3 is TGTGCCAGCAGCGGGCGGGGGGGAAACAATGAGCAGTTCTTC. The J gene is TRBJ2-1, the V gene TRBV5-4; 9 bases match TRBD2. This CDR3 has 14 amino acids. The V and J ends lost 4 bases and 5 bases, in that order; junction bases with no gene match: 4. The germline CDR1 and CDR2 sequences are SGHNT and YYREEE (reference sequence).

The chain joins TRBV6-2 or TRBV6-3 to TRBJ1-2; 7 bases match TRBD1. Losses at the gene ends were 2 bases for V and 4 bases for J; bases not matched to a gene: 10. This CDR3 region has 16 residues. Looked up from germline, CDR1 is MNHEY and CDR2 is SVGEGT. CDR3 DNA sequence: TGTGCCAGCAGTTACGCGTCGACAGGGATGACCTATGGCTACACCTTC. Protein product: CASSYASTGMTYGYTF.

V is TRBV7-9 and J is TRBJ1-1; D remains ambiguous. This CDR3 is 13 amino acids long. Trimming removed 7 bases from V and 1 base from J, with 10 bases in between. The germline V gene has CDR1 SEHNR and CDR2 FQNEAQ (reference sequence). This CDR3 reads CASTWEGNTEAFF. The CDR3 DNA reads TGTGCCAGCACCTGGGAGGGGAACACTGAAGCTTTCTTT.

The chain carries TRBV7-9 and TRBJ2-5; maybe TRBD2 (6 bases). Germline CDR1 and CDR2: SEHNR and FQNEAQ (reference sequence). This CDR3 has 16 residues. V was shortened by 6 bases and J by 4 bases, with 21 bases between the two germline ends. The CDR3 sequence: CASSFGGRDRVETQYF. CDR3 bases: TGTGCCAGCAGTTTCGGGGGTCGGGACCGGGTAGAGACCCAGTACTTC.

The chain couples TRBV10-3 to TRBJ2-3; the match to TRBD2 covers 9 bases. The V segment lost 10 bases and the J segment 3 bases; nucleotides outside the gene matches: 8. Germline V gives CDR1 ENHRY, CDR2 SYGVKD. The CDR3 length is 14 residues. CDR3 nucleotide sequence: TGTGCCAGTCTAGCGGGATCGGTGACAGATACGCAGTATTTT. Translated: CASLAGSVTDTQYF.

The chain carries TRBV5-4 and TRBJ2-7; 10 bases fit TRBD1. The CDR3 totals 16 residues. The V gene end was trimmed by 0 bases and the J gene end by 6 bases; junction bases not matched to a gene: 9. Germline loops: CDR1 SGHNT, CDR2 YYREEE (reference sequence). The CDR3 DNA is TGTGCCAGCAGCTTGGCCGGGACAGGGGTAAGGCGCGAGCAGTACTTC. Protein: CASSLAGTGVRREQYF.